Only a few counts were recorded for the clone carrying this TCR beta chain. TCRdb reanalysed the RACE reads using MiXCR and keeps one entry per CDR3 protein. This table has about 41,000 distinct CDR3 sequences, under 4.5% appearing once. Time point specified: patch test 1, 2 weeks after DPC sensitization. As for treatment: therapeutic diphenylcyclopropenone sensitization with weekly scalp DPC. Unfractionated whole blood was the source of the extracted total RNA. Alopecia patients, 18 to 70 years old and DPC-suitable, served as donors. These data are taken from a study of human T cells and chemical hapten exposure. The sequence came from a man aged 50 to 59 with alopecia areata. Some clones in this sample may be carry-over from other donors' samples. This specimen was whole blood, taken in connection with sensitization to the hapten diphenylcyclopropenone (DPC).

The DNA for the CDR3 is TGTGCCTGGAGTGTAGGACACAATCAGCCCCAGCATTTT. This gives the protein CAWSVGHNQPQHF. V and J are TRBV30 and TRBJ1-5; maybe TRBD1 (5 bases). The CDR3 contains 13 residues. Germline values: CDR1 GTSNPN, CDR2 SVGIG (reference sequence). The V gene lost 0 bases and the J gene lost 3 bases, with 6 bases spanning the gap.